This T cell receptor (beta chain) was sequenced for a study of spatial heterogeneity in lung cancer. Study at large: Alpha-chain sequences were consistently detected in smaller numbers than beta-chain sequences. In tumor regions TCR transcript counts correlated strongly with a matched bulk RNA-seq T cell module score.

Each CDR3 protein is one row after TCRdb ran MiXCR on the 5' RACE reads. The sample carries some 96,000 distinct CDR3 sequences, 4.4% recorded once. Concerning this clonotype: The antigen is not known.

Documented time point: sample taken at primary tumor resection. Donors were roughly 72 untreated early-stage non-small cell lung cancer patients. The input material, whole RNA from tumor, nontumor lung or frozen PBMC, was sequenced unsorted. Trimming removed 0 bases from V and 2 bases from J; junction bases left unmatched: 26. The CDR3 is 23 amino acids. Germline V lookup: CDR1 ENHRY, CDR2 SYGVKD. The study, taken as a whole, reports: Tumoral mutation counts were tracked by counts of expanded intratumoral alpha and beta TCRs.

Sequenced here: lung tumor tissue, sampled at surgery. The rearrangement joins TRBV10-3 to TRBJ2-3; 7 bases align to TRBD1. This clonotype was obtained from a male donor with early-stage non-small cell lung cancer. The CDR3 DNA reads TGTGCCATCAGTGAGTCGTTCCGGCCGACAGGGCGTGGTAGCAGCAAGATCACAGATACGCAGTATTTT. This codes for CAISESFRPTGRGSSKITDTQYF.